A selection of T cell receptor beta chains follows, all from one sample in a study of shared clonotypes between healthy human individuals. TCRdb's copy holds only in-frame clones and misses some; the assay was immunoSEQ multiplex PCR. This sample yields some 380,000 clones, of which about 97% are seen a single time; about 0.32% belongs to the top ten. Sequenced sample: memory CD8+ T cells sorted from blood. The receptor source for this set is a man younger than 45 in good health. Each CDR3 is given with its conserved first and last residue. The order of the fields is J gene, clone size, D gene, V gene, CDR3 DNA, CDR3 protein. A D gene is named only where the DNA matches it firmly. For some rows the clone size is stated as once, few or many, or as a class when expanded; others skip it.

TRBJ1-1	-	-	TRBV27	TGTGCCAGCAGTTCAAGAGGGATGAGGAGGTGGACTGAAGCTTTCTTT	CASSSRGMRRWTEAFF
TRBJ2-3	-	TRBD2	TRBV7-8	TGTGCCAGCAGCTGGAAGCGGGAGGGCCCTCGCCCACATACGCAGTATTTT	CASSWKREGPRPHTQYF
TRBJ2-1	-	TRBD1	TRBV5-1	TGCGCCAGCAGCTTGGAGGGACAGGGAAGAAATGAGCAGTTCTTC	CASSLEGQGRNEQFF
TRBJ2-2	-	TRBD1	TRBV6-5	TGTGCCAGCAGGGAACAGGGGGCCGGGGAGCTGTTTTTT	CASREQGAGELFF
TRBJ2-4	once	-	TRBV2	TGTGCCAGCACCAAACCGGGCAGGGAGTTTAACATTCAGTACTTC	CASTKPGREFNIQYF
TRBJ1-5	-	-	TRBV28	TGTGCCAGCAGTTTCGGCCAGCCCCAGCATTTT	CASSFGQPQHF
TRBJ2-3	-	-	TRBV4-1	TGCGCCAGCAGCGATGGGGAGCCCCCCCTCACAGATACGCAGTATTTT	CASSDGEPPLTDTQYF
TRBJ2-3	once	TRBD2	TRBV13	TGTGCCAGCAGCTTCCAAAGACTAGCGGGTGCAGATACGCAGTATTTT	CASSFQRLAGADTQYF
TRBJ2-3	-	TRBD2	TRBV6-6	TGTGCCAGCAGTTACGGACTAGCGGAGACGGGGGATACGCAGTATTTT	CASSYGLAETGDTQYF
TRBJ1-1	-	TRBD1	TRBV5-1	TGCGCCAGCACCGGGACAGGGGGCACTGAAGCTTTCTTT	CASTGTGGTEAFF
TRBJ2-5	once	-	TRBV4-1	TGCGCCAGCAGCCAAGCGGTTCAAGAGACCCAGTACTTC	CASSQAVQETQYF
TRBJ2-5	-	-	TRBV2	TGTGCCAGCAGCGCGATCCAAGAGACCCAGTACTTC	CASSAIQETQYF
TRBJ2-5	once	-	TRBV25-1	TGTGCCAGCAGTTCAGGTGGGGAGACCCAGTACTTC	CASSSGGETQYF
TRBJ2-1	-	TRBD2	TRBV5-8	TGTGCCAGCAGCTTCGGGAGGGCCTCCTACAATGAGCAGTTCTTC	CASSFGRASYNEQFF